This note documents a single T cell receptor (beta chain) sequence. Antigen unknown. These data originate in a study of PD-1 blockade in classical Hodgkin lymphoma. Findings and caveats of the study: Only CD4+ TCR diversity, not CD8+, had risen significantly by C4D1. Before treatment, TCR diversity in newly diagnosed patients was reportedly lower than in healthy donors.

Profiling relied on immunoSEQ multiplex PCR, and the TCRdb table lists in-frame clones only, not all of them. The sample lists 25,000 or so clones; about two thirds were seen once. Exposure to brentuximab vedotin varied, and each patient had relapsed following autologous stem cell transplantation. Complete response, partial response or progressive disease made up the best responses. V lost 0 bases and J lost 7; bases outside the gene matches: 7. Germline CDR1 SGDLS, CDR2 YYNGEE. The CDR3 has 15 amino acids. The starting material was peripheral blood mononuclear cells (PBMCs), obtained at baseline. The chain carries TRBV9 and TRBJ1-2; the match to TRBD1 covers 9 bases. This TCR was sampled from a human donor with classical Hodgkin lymphoma. CDR3 in amino acids: CASSVGPGQGPGYTF. The CDR3 nucleotides are TGTGCCAGCAGCGTAGGACCGGGACAGGGACCTGGCTACACCTTC.